Shown below are 30 T cell receptor beta chains from a single sample sequenced in a study of blood T cell repertoires in COVID-19. Sequencing used immunoSEQ multiplex PCR; TCRdb keeps in-frame clones, though not all of them. This sample has around 280,000 clones; about 90% occur once, and the top ten carry roughly 1.6%. Sequencing was performed on PBMCs or T cells enriched from blood (not recorded which). The receptors originated from a woman aged 18-29 years with acute COVID-19.

V gene TRBV7-9 combines with J gene TRBJ2-2; D might be TRBD1 (5 bases). V was cut by 2 bases and J by 4 bases, with 11 bases left in between. The germline gives CDR1 SEHNR, CDR2 FQNEAQ (reference sequence). The CDR3 loop spans 15 amino acids. DNA of the CDR3: TGTGCCAGCAGCTTATTTCAGGGTAGCACCGGGGAGCTGTTTTTT. Its protein is CASSLFQGSTGELFF.

The V gene is TRBV27, the J gene TRBJ2-6; 8 bases map to TRBD1. The CDR3 is made up of 18 amino acids. V lost 2 bases to trimming and J lost 3 bases; unmatched junction nucleotides: 9. Germline CDR1 and CDR2: MNHEY and SMNVEV (reference sequence). The CDR3 sequence: CASSLRPGTGRGANVLTF. The DNA for the CDR3 is TGTGCCAGCAGTTTACGTCCCGGGACAGGTCGTGGGGCCAACGTCCTGACTTTC. The variable domain in full, with the rest retrieved from reference TRBV27 and TRBJ2-6, is EAQVTQNPRYLITVTGKKLTVTCSQNMNHEYMSWYRQDPGLGLRQIYYSMNVEVTDKGDVPEGYKVSRKEKRNFPLILESPSPNQTSLYFCASSLRPGTGRGANVLTFGAGSRLTVL.

The chain recombines TRBV28 with TRBJ1-6; D is undetermined. The ends were cut back, 2 bases at V and 6 bases at J, with 11 bases in the middle. The CDR3 runs to 15 residues. The germline CDR1 and CDR2 sequences are MDHEN and SYDVKM. The CDR3: CASSLVQRANSPLHF. The CDR3, as DNA: TGTGCCAGCAGTTTAGTTCAGAGGGCTAATTCACCCCTCCACTTT.

This sequence joins TRBV30 and TRBJ2-5; possible D gene TRBD2, 5 bases. Per germline, CDR1 GTSNPN and CDR2 SVGIG (reference sequence). The CDR3 totals 15 residues. The V gene lost 4 bases and the J gene lost 4 bases, with 19 bases spanning the gap. The CDR3 region is CAWTRTPRGGETQYF. As DNA, the CDR3 is TGTGCCTGGACCCGGACCCCTCGGGGTGGAGAGACCCAGTACTTC. The full variable domain, completed using reference TRBV30 and TRBJ2-5, is SQTIHQWPATLVQPVGSPLSLECTVEGTSNPNLYWYRQAAGRGLQLLFYSVGIGQISSEVPQNLSASRPQDRQFILSSKKLLLSDSGFYLCAWTRTPRGGETQYFGPGTRLLVL.

V usage is TRBV3-1 (or the pseudogene TRBV3-2) and J usage is TRBJ2-7; TRBD2 matches at 12 bases. J lost 6 bases, V lost 4 bases, and 10 bases had no gene match. The germline CDR1 and CDR2 sequences are LGHDT and YNNKEL (reference sequence). The CDR3 has 16 amino acids. The CDR3 DNA sequence: TGTGCCAGCAGCCCACCGTGGACTAGCGGGACCCTCGAGCAGTACTTC. This codes for CASSPPWTSGTLEQYF.

The chain uses TRBV5-1 and TRBJ1-4; possibly TRBD1 for D (6 bases). Germline lookup yields CDR1 SGHRS and CDR2 YFSETQ. The CDR3 length is 15 residues. Trimming stripped 3 bases from V and 0 bases from J, with 9 bases between. Written as DNA, the CDR3 is TGCGCCAGCAGCTCCGGACAGTCAACTAATGAAAAACTGTTTTTT. It is translated as CASSSGQSTNEKLFF.

The chain employs TRBV7-9 and TRBJ1-2, with 7 bases that match TRBD1. The CDR3 has 16 residues. V trimming: 5 bases; J trimming: 0 bases; junction bases outside the gene matches: 9. The germline CDR1 and CDR2 sequences are SEHNR and FQNEAQ (reference sequence). CDR3 in DNA: TGTGCCAGCAGCCCCCGACAGGGAACCCCTAACTATGGCTACACCTTC. Protein sequence: CASSPRQGTPNYGYTF.

V gene TRBV2 combines with J gene TRBJ1-5, with a tentative D call TRBD1 (5 bases). Trimming shortened V by 8 bases and J by 3 bases, and 17 bases separated the two germline ends. The CDR3 totals 15 residues. CDR1 and CDR2 (germline): SNHLY, FYNNEI. The CDR3 bases are TGTGCCAGCCGGGACTCTCCCAGGTCCAATCAGCCCCAGCATTTT. It specifies CASRDSPRSNQPQHF.

This clone has a single count. The V gene is TRBV10-3, the J gene TRBJ1-2; 9 bases are shared with TRBD1. Germline CDR1 ENHRY, CDR2 SYGVKD. With 10 bases clipped from V and 3 bases from J, the junction kept 9 bases outside the gene matches. The CDR3 contains 14 residues. The CDR3 spells CATRGDRADYGYTF. The CDR3 nucleotides read TGTGCCACCAGGGGGGACAGGGCGGACTATGGCTACACCTTC.

The chain couples TRBV15 to TRBJ2-4; D is perhaps TRBD1 (5 bases). In germline, CDR1 is LNHNV, CDR2 YYDKDF (reference sequence). Trimming stripped 3 bases from V and 0 bases from J, with 9 bases between. The CDR3 sequence is 15 residues long. Here the CDR3 reads CATSSRGIAKNIQYF. DNA for the CDR3: TGTGCCACCAGCAGTAGGGGAATAGCCAAAAACATTCAGTACTTC.

This sequence joins TRBV19 and TRBJ1-4; 11 positions agree with TRBD1. Germline CDR1 is LNHDA and CDR2 is SQIVND (reference sequence). CDR3 length: 16 residues. The V and J ends lost 8 bases and 0 bases, in that order; junction bases with no gene match: 5. The CDR3 nucleotides read TGTGCCAGTTTGGACAGGGGGCGTGCAACTAATGAAAAACTGTTTTTT. This codes for CASLDRGRATNEKLFF.

The chain is built from TRBV14 and TRBJ2-5, with 14 bases matching TRBD2. The CDR3 sequence is 18 residues long. Germline V gives CDR1 SGHDN, CDR2 FVKESK. Trimming cost V 4 bases and J 2 bases; bases outside gene matches: 9. CDR3 nucleotides: TGTGCCAGCAGCCCCGGGACTAGCGGGAGTTGGGCACAAGAGACCCAGTACTTC. It is translated as CASSPGTSGSWAQETQYF. The complete variable domain, with remaining parts taken from reference TRBV14 and TRBJ2-5, reads EAGVTQFPSHSVIEKGQTVTLRCDPISGHDNLYWYRRVMGKEIKFLLHFVKESKQDESGMPNNRFLAERTGGTYSTLKVQPAELEDSGVYFCASSPGTSGSWAQETQYFGPGTRLLVL.

This chain joins TRBV3-1 (or the pseudogene TRBV3-2) and TRBJ2-1, with D perhaps TRBD1 (7 bases). CDR1 is LGHDT, CDR2 YNNKEL, per germline (reference sequence). This CDR3 comprises 16 residues. V lost 4 bases, J lost 0 bases, and 13 bases lay in between. The CDR3: CASSPRQGGSYNEQFF. The CDR3 region has the DNA TGTGCCAGCAGCCCGAGACAGGGAGGCTCCTACAATGAGCAGTTCTTC.

This sequence joins TRBV3-1 (or the pseudogene TRBV3-2) and TRBJ1-1; 7 bases fit TRBD1. The CDR3 extends over 16 amino acids. J was trimmed by 5 bases and V by 0 bases; bases with no gene match: 9. The germline V gene has CDR1 LGHDT and CDR2 YNNKEL (reference sequence). In DNA form, the CDR3 reads TGTGCCAGCAGCCAAGATCCGACAGGGTATGGGACTGAAGCTTTCTTT. This encodes CASSQDPTGYGTEAFF.

The CDR3 protein is CASSFSVGNQPQHF. CDR3 DNA: TGTGCCAGCAGCTTTTCAGTTGGCAATCAGCCCCAGCATTTT. The chain is built from TRBV5-6 and TRBJ1-5, with D uncertain. The CDR3 runs 14 residues. V shed 2 bases and J shed 2 bases, with 8 bases lying between them. Germline V gives CDR1 SGHDT, CDR2 YYEEEE.

The chain couples TRBV9 to TRBJ2-5, with 8 bases lining up with TRBD2. In germline, CDR1 is SGDLS, CDR2 YYNGEE. This CDR3 is built from 17 residues. V shed 1 base and J 2 bases; nucleotides not matched to a gene: 10. CDR3 residues: CASSVIPGLGGQETQYF. DNA of the CDR3: TGTGCCAGCAGCGTAATACCGGGACTAGGTGGACAAGAGACCCAGTACTTC.

In its sample, this clone was seen a few times. The J gene is TRBJ2-2, the V gene TRBV4-1; a possible D gene is TRBD2 (5 bases). V lost 3 bases and J lost 4, with 18 bases in between. The V gene's germline CDR1 is MGHRA and CDR2 YSYEKL. The CDR3 sequence is 17 residues long. The CDR3 coding sequence is TGCGCCAGCAGCCACCCGAGTAAGGCGGGCCTCACCGGGGAGCTGTTTTTT. It specifies CASSHPSKAGLTGELFF.

Only one count was recorded for this clone. The chain joins TRBV5-5 to TRBJ2-2; D is unclear. The CDR3 sequence is 15 residues long. From germline, CDR1 is SGHKS and CDR2 YYEKEE (reference sequence). V lost 1 base to trimming and J lost 8 bases, with 15 bases between them. As DNA, the CDR3 is TGTGCCAGCAGCTTGTCAGGCCATTTAAATGGGGAGCTGTTTTTT. Encoded protein: CASSLSGHLNGELFF.

V and J are TRBV2 and TRBJ2-7; 9 nucleotides match TRBD1. The J segment lost 5 bases and the V segment lost 4 bases, leaving 9 bases of the junction unmatched. This CDR3 spans 15 amino acids. Per germline, CDR1 SNHLY and CDR2 FYNNEI. CDR3 amino acids: CASSGAGTGLNEQYF. CDR3 coding DNA: TGTGCCAGCAGTGGGGCCGGGACAGGGTTAAACGAGCAGTACTTC.

This clone was observed a handful of times. The chain is built from TRBV7-9 and TRBJ1-5, with D uncertain. The CDR3 runs 14 residues. V was shortened by 4 bases and J by 4 bases, with 11 bases between the two germline ends. CDR1 is SEHNR and CDR2 is FQNEAQ in the germline V gene (reference sequence). The CDR3 sequence is CASSSAPGNQPQHF. CDR3 DNA: TGTGCCAGCAGCTCGGCACCGGGTAATCAGCCCCAGCATTTT.

This rearrangement joins TRBV12-5 to TRBJ2-2; TRBD2 aligns across 14 bases. With V trimmed by 5 bases and J by 4 bases, 6 bases remained unmatched. The CDR3 has 17 residues. Germline V gene sequence: CDR1 LGHNT, CDR2 FRNRAP. The CDR3 is CASGIGLAGGTTGELFF. CDR3 DNA sequence: TGTGCTAGTGGTATCGGACTAGCGGGAGGCACCACCGGGGAGCTGTTTTTT.

The CDR3 region is CASKFASEGGTNYGYTF. The CDR3 nucleotides read TGTGCCAGCAAGTTTGCCTCCGAGGGAGGGACTAACTATGGCTACACCTTC. The chain has TRBV2 and TRBJ1-2; no definite D call. The V end lost 7 bases, the J end lost 0 bases, and 21 bases lay between the germline ends. CDR1 and CDR2 from the germline V gene are SNHLY and FYNNEI. There are 17 residues in the CDR3. Full variable domain (remainder filled in from reference TRBV2 and TRBJ1-2): EPEVTQTPSHQVTQMGQEVILRCVPISNHLYFYWYRQILGQKVEFLVSFYNNEISEKSEIFDDQFSVERPDGSNFTLKIRSTKLEDSAMYFCASKFASEGGTNYGYTFGSGTRLTVV.

The sample holds one count of this clone. This chain links TRBV11-2 with TRBJ2-3, with 8 bases that match TRBD1. CDR1 and CDR2 from the germline V gene are SGHAT and FQNNGV. V gave up 5 bases and J gave up 0 bases; unmatched junction bases: 13. The CDR3 loop spans 18 amino acids. The CDR3 protein is CASSPRDRTTPSTDTQYF. CDR3 nucleotides: TGTGCCAGCAGCCCGCGGGACAGGACAACTCCTAGCACAGATACGCAGTATTTT. The full variable domain, rest sourced from reference TRBV11-2 and TRBJ2-3, is EAGVAQSPRYKIIEKRQSVAFWCNPISGHATLYWYQQILGQGPKLLIQFQNNGVVDDSQLPKDRFSAERLKGVDSTLKIQPAKLEDSAVYLCASSPRDRTTPSTDTQYFGPGTRLTVL.

The V and J genes are TRBV11-2 and TRBJ2-1; 7 nucleotides match TRBD2. V lost 5 bases to trimming and J lost 6 bases; unmatched junction nucleotides: 10. Germline values: CDR1 SGHAT, CDR2 FQNNGV. The CDR3 totals 15 residues. The CDR3 DNA is TGTGCCAGCAGCCAGAGCGGGAAGGGAACCAATGAGCAGTTCTTC. It codes for CASSQSGKGTNEQFF.

This chain uses TRBV2 with TRBJ2-7; D is possibly TRBD2 (6 bases). Germline CDR1 SNHLY, CDR2 FYNNEI. Trimming stripped 2 bases from V and 5 bases from J, with 16 bases between. This CDR3 comprises 15 residues. Here the CDR3 reads CASSETTSRSHEQYF. The CDR3 DNA reads TGTGCCAGCAGTGAAACCACTAGCCGTTCCCACGAGCAGTACTTC. The full variable domain, its missing parts supplied by reference TRBV2 and TRBJ2-7, is EPEVTQTPSHQVTQMGQEVILRCVPISNHLYFYWYRQILGQKVEFLVSFYNNEISEKSEIFDDQFSVERPDGSNFTLKIRSTKLEDSAMYFCASSETTSRSHEQYFGPGTRLTVT.

The chain recombines TRBV6-5 with TRBJ2-2; D perhaps matches TRBD1 (6 bases). CDR1 MNHEY and CDR2 SVGAGI come from the germline V gene. CDR3 length: 16 amino acids. The ends were cut back, 3 bases at V and 7 bases at J, with 18 bases in the middle. In nucleotides, the CDR3 is TGTGCCAGCAGTTATCCAGATGTCAGGGACATCGGGGAGCTGTTTTTT. Protein sequence: CASSYPDVRDIGELFF.

The CDR3: CSVRAGGVNEKLFF. In nucleotides, the CDR3 is TGCAGCGTTAGGGCCGGCGGGGTTAATGAAAAACTGTTTTTT. The chain uses TRBV29-1 and TRBJ1-4; D unresolved. V was cut by 5 bases and J by 4 bases, with 14 bases left in between. CDR3 length equals 14 residues. Germline V gene lookup returns CDR1 SQVTM and CDR2 ANQGSEA. Full variable domain (missing parts from reference TRBV29-1 and TRBJ1-4): SAVISQKPSRDICQRGTSLTIQCQVDSQVTMMFWYRQQPGQSLTLIATANQGSEATYESGFVIDKFPISRPNLTFSTLTVSNMSPEDSSIYLCSVRAGGVNEKLFFGSGTQLSVL.

This clone was counted a single time. V and J are TRBV11-2 and TRBJ2-1; 11 bases map to TRBD2. V gave up 5 bases and J gave up 4 bases; unmatched junction bases: 10. Germline V gives CDR1 SGHAT, CDR2 FQNNGV. CDR3 size: 17 residues. CDR3 region: CASSIGTSGALYNEQFF. DNA for the CDR3: TGTGCCAGCAGCATTGGGACTAGCGGAGCCCTATACAATGAGCAGTTCTTC.

The chain is built from TRBV30 and TRBJ2-7; 7 positions match TRBD2. Losses at the gene ends were 0 bases for V and 4 bases for J; bases not matched to a gene: 12. The CDR3 has 16 residues. Germline V gives CDR1 GTSNPN, CDR2 SVGIG (reference sequence). The CDR3 loop reads CAWSVPLGRAGYEQYF. CDR3 in DNA: TGTGCCTGGAGTGTACCCTTGGGGAGGGCCGGGTACGAGCAGTACTTC.

This rearrangement joins TRBV6-6 to TRBJ1-3, with 8 bases lining up with TRBD1. Germline-derived CDR1 and CDR2 are MNHNY and SVGAGI (reference sequence). This CDR3 contains 18 residues. V was clipped by 5 bases and J by 0 bases; unmatched bases: 12. CDR3 DNA: TGTGCCAGCAGTCCCCTCGCCTTTGGACAGGGCTCTGGAAACACCATATATTTT. Amino acids: CASSPLAFGQGSGNTIYF.